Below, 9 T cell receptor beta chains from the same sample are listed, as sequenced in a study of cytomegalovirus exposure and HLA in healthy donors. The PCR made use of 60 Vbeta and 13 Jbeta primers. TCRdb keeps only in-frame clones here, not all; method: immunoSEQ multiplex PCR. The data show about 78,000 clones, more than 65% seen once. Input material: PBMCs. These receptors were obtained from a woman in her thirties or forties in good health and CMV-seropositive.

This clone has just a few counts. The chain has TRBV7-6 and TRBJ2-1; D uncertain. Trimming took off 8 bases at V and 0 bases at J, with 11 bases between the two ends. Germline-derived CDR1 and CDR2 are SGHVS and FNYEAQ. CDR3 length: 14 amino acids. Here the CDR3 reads CASQALSSYNEQFF. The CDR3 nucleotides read TGTGCCAGCCAAGCCCTGAGCTCCTACAATGAGCAGTTCTTC.

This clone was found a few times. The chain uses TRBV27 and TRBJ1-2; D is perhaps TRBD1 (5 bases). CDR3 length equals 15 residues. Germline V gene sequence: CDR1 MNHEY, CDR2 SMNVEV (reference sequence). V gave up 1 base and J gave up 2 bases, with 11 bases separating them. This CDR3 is CASSLFHSGNYGYTF. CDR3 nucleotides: TGTGCCAGCAGTTTATTCCACTCAGGGAACTATGGCTACACCTTC.

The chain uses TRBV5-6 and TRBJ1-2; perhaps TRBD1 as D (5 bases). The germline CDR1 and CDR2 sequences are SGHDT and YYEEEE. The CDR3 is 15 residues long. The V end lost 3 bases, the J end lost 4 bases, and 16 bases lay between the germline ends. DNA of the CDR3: TGTGCCAGCAGCTCGGAACAGGCTTCCCCCTATGGCTACACCTTC. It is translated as CASSSEQASPYGYTF.

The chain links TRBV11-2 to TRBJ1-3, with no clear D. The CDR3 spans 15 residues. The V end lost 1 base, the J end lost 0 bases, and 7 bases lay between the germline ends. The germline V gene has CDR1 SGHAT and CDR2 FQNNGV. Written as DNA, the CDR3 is TGTGCCAGCAGCTTAGCCCCAGGCTCTGGAAACACCATATATTTT. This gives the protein CASSLAPGSGNTIYF.

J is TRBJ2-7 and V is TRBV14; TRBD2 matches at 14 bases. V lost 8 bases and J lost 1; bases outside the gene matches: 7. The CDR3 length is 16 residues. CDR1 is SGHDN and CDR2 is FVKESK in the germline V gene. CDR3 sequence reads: CASSGLAGEGSYEQYF. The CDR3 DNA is TGTGCCAGCTCGGGACTAGCGGGAGAGGGGTCCTACGAGCAGTACTTC. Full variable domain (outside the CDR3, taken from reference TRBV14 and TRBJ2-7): EAGVTQFPSHSVIEKGQTVTLRCDPISGHDNLYWYRRVMGKEIKFLLHFVKESKQDESGMPNNRFLAERTGGTYSTLKVQPAELEDSGVYFCASSGLAGEGSYEQYFGPGTRLTVT.

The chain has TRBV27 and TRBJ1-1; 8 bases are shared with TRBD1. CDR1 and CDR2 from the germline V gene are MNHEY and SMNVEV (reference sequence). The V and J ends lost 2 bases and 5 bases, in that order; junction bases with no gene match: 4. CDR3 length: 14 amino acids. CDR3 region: CASSLATGVTEAFF. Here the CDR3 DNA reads TGTGCCAGCAGTTTAGCGACAGGGGTAACTGAAGCTTTCTTT.

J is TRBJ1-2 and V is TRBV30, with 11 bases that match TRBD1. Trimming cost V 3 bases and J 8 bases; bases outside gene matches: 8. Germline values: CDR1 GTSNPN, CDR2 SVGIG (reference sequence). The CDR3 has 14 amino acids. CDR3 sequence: CAWSPGTGGWGYTF. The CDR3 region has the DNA TGTGCCTGGAGCCCCGGGACAGGGGGGTGGGGCTACACCTTC.

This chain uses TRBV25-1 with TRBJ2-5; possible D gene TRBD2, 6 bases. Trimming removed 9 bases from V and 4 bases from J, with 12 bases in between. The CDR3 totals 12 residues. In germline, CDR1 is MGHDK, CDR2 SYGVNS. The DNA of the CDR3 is TGTGCCAGAGGACTATCCGGAGAGACCCAGTACTTC. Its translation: CARGLSGETQYF. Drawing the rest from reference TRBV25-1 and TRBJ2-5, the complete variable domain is EADIYQTPRYLVIGTGKKITLECSQTMGHDKMYWYQQDPGMELHLIHYSYGVNSTEKGDLSSESTVSRIRTEHFPLTLESARPSHTSQYLCARGLSGETQYFGPGTRLLVL.

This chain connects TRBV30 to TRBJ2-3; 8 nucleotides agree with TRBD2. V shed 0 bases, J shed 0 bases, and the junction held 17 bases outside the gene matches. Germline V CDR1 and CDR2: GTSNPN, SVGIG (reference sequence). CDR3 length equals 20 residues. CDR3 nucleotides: TGTGCCTGGAGTGTACCCCACGGGGGGGGAGACAAGATAAGCACAGATACGCAGTATTTT. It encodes CAWSVPHGGGDKISTDTQYF.